This T cell receptor beta chain was recovered during a study of breast tumors, draining lymph nodes, adjacent tissues. This clonotype showed up many times. Its antigen is still unknown. TCRdb passed the multiplex PCR reads through MiXCR, listing each CDR3 protein once. The table records 100,000 to 150,000 distinct CDR3 sequences, around 20% of them present only once. Findings and caveats of the study: Most tumor T cells seemingly derive from lymph node, then expand in tumor. Tumors had less TCR diversity than lymph nodes, more than nontumor tissue.

The lymph nodes were axillary draining lymph nodes from breast cancer patients. Sequences were obtained from axillary lymph node tissue. The clonotype was recovered from a female donor with breast cancer. Some clones in this sample may be carry-over from other donors' samples.

The DNA for the CDR3 is TGTGCCAGCTCACAGACTCGAGAAGAGACCCAGTACTTC. It is translated as CASSQTREETQYF. The chain combines TRBV18 with TRBJ2-5; no clear D gene. The CDR3 is 13 amino acids. Germline V gene sequence: CDR1 KGHSH, CDR2 LQKENI. V was pared by 4 bases and J by 3 bases, with 9 bases between.